This TCR beta chain was profiled in a study of beta chain features in type 1 diabetes. Sequencing targeted expressed TCRB transcripts, as all isolated RNA had been reverse transcribed. The method was immunoSEQ multiplex PCR; TCRdb's version includes in-frame clones alone and lacks a portion of them. The table lists about 900,000 clones, about a sixth of them singletons. The sample was naive CD4+ T cells from blood. This clonotype was sampled from a young woman in good health.

CDR3: CASSPGLSGANVLTF. Written as DNA, the CDR3 is TGCGCCAGCAGCCCCGGACTATCTGGGGCCAACGTCCTGACTTTC. This chain links TRBV4-1 with TRBJ2-6, with D possibly TRBD2 on 6 matching bases. CDR1 is MGHRA, CDR2 YSYEKL, per germline. Trimming removed 4 bases at V and 1 base at J, with 8 bases between. There are 15 residues in the CDR3.